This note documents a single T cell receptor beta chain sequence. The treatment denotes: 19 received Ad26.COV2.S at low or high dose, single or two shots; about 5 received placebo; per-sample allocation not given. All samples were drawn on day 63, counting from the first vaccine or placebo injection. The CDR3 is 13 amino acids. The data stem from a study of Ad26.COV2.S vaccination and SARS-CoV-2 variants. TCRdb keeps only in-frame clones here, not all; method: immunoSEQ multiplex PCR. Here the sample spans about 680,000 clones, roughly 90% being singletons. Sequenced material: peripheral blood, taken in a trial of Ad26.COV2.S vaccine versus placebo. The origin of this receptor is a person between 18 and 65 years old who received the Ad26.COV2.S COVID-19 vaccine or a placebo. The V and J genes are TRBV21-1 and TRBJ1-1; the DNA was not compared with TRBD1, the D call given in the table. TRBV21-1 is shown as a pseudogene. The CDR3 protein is CANHRVPDTEAFF. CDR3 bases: TGTGCCAACCACAGGGTCCCTGACACTGAAGCTTTCTTT.